The T cell receptor beta chain described here comes from a study of shared clonotypes between healthy human individuals. Profiled with immunoSEQ multiplex PCR; TCRdb holds only in-frame clones, not every one. The table lists about 990,000 clones, 75% to 85% of them singletons, with roughly 0.65% in the top ten. The V end was cut by 4 bases, the J end by 5 bases, with 24 bases between. The CDR3 loop spans 18 amino acids. CDR1 is KGHSH and CDR2 is LQKENI in the germline V gene. The TCR sequence derives from a man aged 18 to 30 in good health. Some clones in this sample may be carry-over from other donors' samples. The source material was memory CD4+ T cells from PBMCs. Documented subset: CD45RA-negative fraction. The chain couples TRBV18 to TRBJ2-4; D is perhaps TRBD1 (7 bases). The CDR3 region is CASSLRQGLGSGENIQYF. CDR3 nucleotide sequence: TGTGCCAGCTCACTTCGACAGGGCCTGGGTAGCGGAGAAAACATTCAGTACTTC.